This T cell receptor (beta chain) came from a study of cytomegalovirus exposure and HLA in healthy donors. About the research overall: Prior work identified 117 million unique TCR beta sequences in about 179 million T cells.

With 60 Vbeta and 13 Jbeta primers, the PCR was carried out. The method was immunoSEQ multiplex PCR; TCRdb's version includes in-frame clones alone and lacks a portion of them. The data show roughly 200,000 clones, 87% seen once. Study outcomes and limitations: Later analysis identified about 15,000 TCR beta sequences associated with HLA alleles, using a false discovery rate threshold of 0.05.

CDR1 and CDR2 (germline): MNHNY, SVGAGI (reference sequence). Unmatched junction bases numbered 9, after V lost 4 bases and J lost 4 bases. The CDR3 is 15 residues long. This clone was counted only a few times. What it binds is unknown. The source of this sequence is a boy aged 2 to 10 in good health and CMV-seronegative. Input material: PBMCs. This chain connects TRBV6-6 to TRBJ1-1, with 7 positions matching TRBD1. CDR3 DNA: TGTGCCAGCAGTTTCCAAGGGACAGTAGGCACTGAAGCTTTCTTT. Amino acid sequence: CASSFQGTVGTEAFF.